This T cell receptor (beta chain) emerged from a study of cytomegalovirus exposure and HLA in healthy donors. PCR was performed using 60 Vbeta and 13 Jbeta primers. The data were produced by immunoSEQ multiplex PCR, yet TCRdb's version contains in-frame clones alone and is incomplete. The top ten hold 2% to 2.5% of the sample, which has 85,000 to 120,000 clones, approximately 71% seen once. Study outcomes and limitations: After further analysis at a later stage, roughly 15,000 TCR beta sequences were associated with HLA alleles at 0.05 false discovery rate.

Trimming pared 1 base from V and 10 bases from J, leaving 8 bases between. The CDR3 is 13 amino acids. Germline-derived CDR1 and CDR2 are SEHNR and FQNEAQ (reference sequence). As regards this clone: The antigen is not known.

The source is a man in his forties or fifties in good health and CMV-seronegative. The rearrangement joins TRBV7-9 to TRBJ1-6; D may be TRBD1 (5 bases). Sequencing used PBMCs. CDR3 bases: TGTGCCAGCAGCTTAGAGGGGAAATCACCCCTCCACTTT. Encoded protein: CASSLEGKSPLHF. The full variable domain, completed using reference TRBV7-9 and TRBJ1-6, is DTGVSQNPRHKITKRGQNVTFRCDPISEHNRLYWYRQTLGQGPEFLTYFQNEAQLEKSRLLSDRFSAERPKGSFSTLEIQRTEQGDSAMYLCASSLEGKSPLHFGNGTRLTVT.